This TCR beta chain was sequenced during a study of T cell clonality in common variable immunodeficiency. Study-level findings and limits: T cell subpopulation sequencing would be needed to explain CVID clonality.

The protocol was immunoSEQ multiplex PCR, while the TCRdb copy is restricted to in-frame clones and leaves out a portion. This sample carries tens of thousands of clones, none of them present only once. The table lists this clone with many counts. What it recognizes is unknown. The specimen was peripheral blood mononuclear cells. The clonotype was recovered from a person aged 18 to 75 in good health.

CDR3 amino acids: CSARPGGLYNEQFF. The sequenced part of the CDR3 DNA is TGCAGTGCTAGACCCGGTGGGCTTTACAATGAG. The chain joins TRBV20-1 to TRBJ2-1; D is uncertain. The read terminates 3 residues ahead of where the CDR3 ends, so the germline J gene completes it. The germline V gene encodes CDR1 DFQATT and CDR2 SNEGSKA (reference sequence). Trimming shortened V by 2 bases and J by 4 bases, and 12 bases separated the two germline ends. The CDR3 length is 14 residues.